This TCR beta chain was captured by sequencing in a study of T cell responses to AZD1222 COVID-19 vaccine. TCRdb keeps only in-frame clones here, not all; method: immunoSEQ multiplex PCR. There are approximately 150,000 clones in the sample; about 93% occur only once, and about 5.3% lies in the top ten. The CDR3 contains 11 residues. V was clipped by 2 bases and J by 7 bases, with 5 bases between them. Germline lookup yields CDR1 SGHVS and CDR2 FNYEAQ. This sequence joins TRBV7-6 and TRBJ1-1; D unclear. The receptor was isolated from an adult in good health. Sequenced here: peripheral blood, sampled on day 0 of AZD1222 vaccination. The CDR3: CASSLIIEAFF. CDR3 DNA sequence: TGTGCCAGCAGCTTAATCATTGAAGCTTTCTTT.